Below are 30 T cell receptor beta chains sequenced from a single sample in a study of siplizumab effects on memory and regulatory T cells. Clones were read by immunoSEQ multiplex PCR, and TCRdb kept only the in-frame ones, dropping some. The sample contains some 100,000 clones, 80% to 95% of which appear only once. Sequenced material: non-Treg CD4+ T cells sorted from blood. Source of these receptors: a human donor in good health.

The rearrangement links TRBV18 to TRBJ1-2, with D unresolved. Trimming pared 6 bases from V and 4 bases from J, leaving 15 bases between. Looked up from germline, CDR1 is KGHSH and CDR2 is LQKENI. The CDR3 is 14 amino acids. DNA of the CDR3: TGTGCCAGCTCTCCCCGGGCAGAATCCTATGGCTACACCTTC. It translates to CASSPRAESYGYTF.

The chain links TRBV6-1 to TRBJ2-2, with unresolved D. Germline lookup yields CDR1 MNHNS and CDR2 SASEGT. This CDR3 is 12 amino acids long. The V end was cut by 7 bases, the J end by 6 bases, with 9 bases between. The CDR3 loop is CASTHGAGELFF. CDR3 DNA: TGTGCCAGCACCCATGGGGCCGGGGAGCTGTTTTTT.

V usage is TRBV7-8 and J usage is TRBJ1-1, with TRBD1 matching over 7 bases. This CDR3 has 14 amino acids. The V gene's germline CDR1 is SGHVS and CDR2 FQNEAQ. V shed 5 bases, J shed 5 bases, and the junction held 8 bases outside the gene matches. The CDR3 region is CASSPPGQITEAFF. The CDR3 nucleotides read TGTGCCAGCAGCCCACCGGGACAGATAACTGAAGCTTTCTTT.

The chain employs TRBV15 and TRBJ2-1; D unclear. Trimming pared 0 bases from V and 8 bases from J, leaving 11 bases between. The CDR3 sequence is 14 residues long. Germline assignment: CDR1 LNHNV and CDR2 YYDKDF (reference sequence). The DNA of the CDR3 is TGTGCCACCAGCAGAGAAGGCAGGCCGGATGAGCAGTTCTTC. Translation gives CATSREGRPDEQFF.

The chain joins TRBV5-1 to TRBJ2-7; D gene uncertain. Trimming pared 3 bases from V and 2 bases from J, leaving 9 bases between. The CDR3 contains 13 residues. Germline values: CDR1 SGHRS, CDR2 YFSETQ. This CDR3 reads CASSSLTTYEQYF. The CDR3 nucleotides are TGCGCCAGCAGCTCCTTAACAACCTACGAGCAGTACTTC.

To note about this clone: An end of the junction does not agree with germline; a read error may underlie this. The rearrangement uses TRBV13 and TRBJ1-1; 8 positions agree with TRBD1. Germline lookup yields CDR1 PRHDT and CDR2 FYEKMQ (reference sequence). CDR3 length: 15 residues. CDR3 residues: CASSKRRTGNAEAFF. The CDR3 nucleotides are TGTGCCAGCAGCAAACGTAGGACAGGGAACGCTGAAGCTTTCTTT.

The table lists this clone with a count of one. CDR3 bases: TGTGCCAGCAGCTTGGCCTCTGCAGGGGGCCCGCGGGCTACGCAGTATTTT. It yields the protein CASSLASAGGPRATQYF. The chain joins TRBV5-4 to TRBJ2-3; 8 nucleotides line up with TRBD1. Unmatched junction bases numbered 14, after V lost 0 bases and J lost 8 bases. The CDR3 sequence is 17 residues long. Germline assignment: CDR1 SGHNT and CDR2 YYREEE (reference sequence).

The V and J genes are TRBV6-5 and TRBJ2-3; a weak D match, TRBD2 (7 bases). Trimming took off 5 bases at V and 2 bases at J, with 14 bases between the two ends. This CDR3 comprises 15 residues. Looked up from germline, CDR1 is MNHEY and CDR2 is SVGAGI. CDR3 residues: CASSSGKGHTDTQYF. The CDR3, as DNA: TGTGCCAGCAGTAGCGGGAAGGGACACACAGATACGCAGTATTTT.

V gene TRBV7-3 combines with J gene TRBJ2-1; 11 bases match TRBD2. J lost 15 bases, V lost 2 bases, and 6 bases had no gene match. The CDR3 loop spans 13 amino acids. The germline V gene encodes CDR1 SGHTA and CDR2 FQGTGA. The CDR3 sequence is CASSLQLAGERFF. For the CDR3, the DNA is TGTGCCAGCAGCTTACAACTAGCGGGAGAACGGTTCTTC.

V usage is TRBV29-1 and J usage is TRBJ1-4; no firm D call. Trimming cost V 5 bases and J 8 bases, with 9 bases left between them. CDR3 length: 11 residues. CDR1 is SQVTM, CDR2 ANQGSEA, per germline. DNA of the CDR3: TGCAGCGTTAGGAGTGGGGAAAAACTGTTTTTT. This translates into CSVRSGEKLFF.

This clone was observed a single time. CDR3 bases: TGTGCCATCAGTGAGTCGGTCACCTACAATGAGCAGTTCTTC. It translates to CAISESVTYNEQFF. The chain uses TRBV10-3 and TRBJ2-1; no firm D call. The CDR3 contains 14 residues. The germline V gene has CDR1 ENHRY and CDR2 SYGVKD. Trimming pared 0 bases from V and 2 bases from J, leaving 5 bases between.

V usage is TRBV28 and J usage is TRBJ2-7; D might be TRBD2 (5 bases). The CDR3 spans 13 residues. Germline CDR1 MDHEN, CDR2 SYDVKM. V was trimmed by 6 bases and J by 0 bases, leaving 9 bases between them. This chain's CDR3 is CASRRGPSYEQYF. The CDR3 bases are TGTGCCAGCAGACGCGGGCCCTCCTACGAGCAGTACTTC.

The chain couples TRBV7-3 to TRBJ2-3, with D maybe TRBD2 (5 bases). V was clipped by 3 bases and J by 3 bases, with 10 bases between them. Germline CDR1 is SGHTA and CDR2 is FQGTGA. This CDR3 contains 14 residues. The CDR3 sequence is CASSLLAGTDTQYF. Here the CDR3 DNA reads TGTGCCAGCAGCTTGCTAGCAGGTACAGATACGCAGTATTTT.

The rearrangement joins TRBV7-3 to TRBJ2-1; D call uncertain. Germline CDR1 SGHTA, CDR2 FQGTGA. With 5 bases removed from V and 1 base from J, the gap between germline ends came to 18 bases. The length of the CDR3 is 17 residues. CDR3 sequence reads: CASSPMGHLGSYNEQFF. The CDR3 DNA reads TGTGCCAGCAGCCCTATGGGCCACTTGGGTTCCTACAATGAGCAGTTCTTC.

This chain uses TRBV5-4 with TRBJ2-7, with 8 bases matching TRBD1. J gave up 7 bases and V 3 bases, and 6 bases lay outside the gene matches. The CDR3 length is 13 residues. Germline CDR1 and CDR2: SGHNT and YYREEE (reference sequence). CDR3 bases: TGTGCCAGCAGCTCCGGGACAGGATATGAGCAGTACTTC. Its protein product is CASSSGTGYEQYF.

The V gene is TRBV7-2, the J gene TRBJ2-3; no clear D. The CDR3 contains 15 residues. V lost 5 bases and J 0 bases, leaving 12 bases between the germline ends. Germline values: CDR1 SGHTA, CDR2 FQGNSA. The CDR3 loop is CASSHRTYSTDTQYF. The CDR3 DNA reads TGTGCCAGCAGCCACCGGACGTATAGCACAGATACGCAGTATTTT.

V and J are TRBV6-5 and TRBJ2-2; D call uncertain. Trimming shortened V by 0 bases and J by 1 base, and 6 bases separated the two germline ends. The germline gives CDR1 MNHEY, CDR2 SVGAGI. This CDR3 contains 15 residues. This CDR3 reads CASSYSALNTGELFF. The CDR3, as DNA: TGTGCCAGCAGTTACTCGGCTTTGAACACCGGGGAGCTGTTTTTT.

This rearrangement joins TRBV28 to TRBJ1-1; TRBD1 agrees at 7 bases. Germline CDR1 MDHEN, CDR2 SYDVKM. J was trimmed by 10 bases and V by 5 bases; bases with no gene match: 13. The CDR3 contains 14 residues. CDR3 sequence reads: CASSAQGLPFRAFF. The CDR3 coding sequence is TGTGCCAGCAGTGCACAGGGGCTACCCTTCCGAGCTTTCTTT.

This chain joins TRBV28 and TRBJ1-1; TRBD1 matches 8 bases. This CDR3 has 18 residues. The V gene end was trimmed by 3 bases and the J gene end by 0 bases; junction bases not matched to a gene: 12. Per germline, CDR1 MDHEN and CDR2 SYDVKM. The CDR3 DNA reads TGTGCCAGCAGTTTGTCAGGGGGCTGGATGGCGGTGAACACTGAAGCTTTCTTT. This translates into CASSLSGGWMAVNTEAFF. Full variable domain (remainder filled in from reference TRBV28 and TRBJ1-1): DVKVTQSSRYLVKRTGEKVFLECVQDMDHENMFWYRQDPGLGLRLIYFSYDVKMKEKGDIPEGYSVSREKKERFSLILESASTNQTSMYLCASSLSGGWMAVNTEAFFGQGTRLTVV.

This clone has just one count. The rearrangement joins TRBV11-3 to TRBJ1-2, with D possibly being TRBD1 (5 bases). V was trimmed by 4 bases and J by 11 bases, leaving 14 bases between them. CDR1 SGHNT and CDR2 YENEEA come from the germline V gene. The CDR3 length is 12 residues. The CDR3 sequence: CASSSGQGGYTF. The CDR3 DNA is TGTGCCAGCAGCTCAGGCCAGGGAGGATACACCTTC.

The chain links TRBV5-6 to TRBJ2-5; 11 bases are shared with TRBD2. Trimming removed 4 bases from V and 4 bases from J; junction bases left unmatched: 18. Germline CDR1 and CDR2: SGHDT and YYEEEE. This CDR3 region has 19 residues. CDR3 DNA sequence: TGTGCCAGCAGCCCATGGGCCACTAGCGGGAGTTTTAAGGCAGAGACCCAGTACTTC. Translated: CASSPWATSGSFKAETQYF.

This sequence joins TRBV15 and TRBJ2-5; D unresolved. The closer fit of TRBJ2-7 to the DNA end suggests the J call may be wrong. The CDR3 length is 13 residues. CDR1 is LNHNV and CDR2 is YYDKDF in the germline V gene (reference sequence). The CDR3 DNA reads as TGTGCCACCAGCAAGGGCGAATCCTACGAGCAGTACTTC. Amino acids: CATSKGESYEQYF.

The chain has TRBV11-1 and TRBJ2-2; TRBD2 matches 7 bases. This CDR3 comprises 17 residues. Germline CDR1 reads SGHAT; CDR2 reads FQDESV (reference sequence). Germline trimming cut 4 bases from V and 6 bases from J; bases unmatched to any gene: 14. CDR3 loop: CASSSAAGGSYSGELFF. CDR3 DNA sequence: TGTGCCAGCAGCTCCGCCGCAGGCGGGAGTTATTCCGGGGAGCTGTTTTTT.

The V gene is TRBV11-3, the J gene TRBJ2-5; tentative D call: TRBD2 (6 bases). Per the germline V gene, CDR1 is SGHNT and CDR2 is YENEEA. The CDR3 runs 13 residues. With 11 bases removed from V and 1 base from J, the gap between germline ends came to 14 bases. The CDR3 DNA follows: TGTGCCGGCCATAAGCGGGTCCAAGAGACCCAGTACTTC. It translates to CAGHKRVQETQYF.

V and J are TRBV10-3 and TRBJ1-3; a weak D match, TRBD1 (5 bases). Germline V gene data show CDR1 as ENHRY and CDR2 as SYGVKD. The V end lost 6 bases, the J end lost 0 bases, and 12 bases lay between the germline ends. CDR3 length equals 15 residues. CDR3 sequence (DNA): TGTGCCATCAGCCAGGGACCGAACTCTGGAAACACCATATATTTT. Translated, it gives CAISQGPNSGNTIYF.

This chain uses TRBV9 with TRBJ2-1; TRBD1 is a possible D gene (6 bases). In germline, CDR1 is SGDLS, CDR2 YYNGEE. The CDR3 totals 20 residues. V was trimmed by 0 bases and J by 6 bases, leaving 28 bases between them. Here the CDR3 DNA reads TGTGCCAGCAGCGTAGACTTCTTCCAAGATCCGGGACATTCCCTCAATGAGCAGTTCTTC. It translates to CASSVDFFQDPGHSLNEQFF.

V and J are TRBV5-1 and TRBJ1-6; weak D call: TRBD1 (5 bases). Germline CDR1 and CDR2: SGHRS and YFSETQ. Trimming stripped 2 bases from V and 5 bases from J, with 11 bases between. The CDR3 length is 15 residues. The DNA for the CDR3 is TGCGCCAGCAGCTTACAACAGGCAGATAATTCACCCCTCCACTTT. It translates to CASSLQQADNSPLHF. Based on the CDR3 plus reference TRBV5-1 and TRBJ1-6, the full variable domain is KAGVTQTPRYLIKTRGQQVTLSCSPISGHRSVSWYQQTPGQGLQFLFEYFSETQRNKGNFPGRFSGRQFSNSRSEMNVSTLELGDSALYLCASSLQQADNSPLHFGNGTRLTVT.

The chain joins TRBV11-3 to TRBJ1-4, with D maybe TRBD1 (5 bases). Deletions cut 0 bases from V and 5 bases from J, with 10 bases between. The CDR3 has 15 amino acids. Germline CDR1 is SGHNT and CDR2 is YENEEA. Here the CDR3 DNA reads TGTGCCAGCAGCTTAGATGGGACGACGAATGAAAAACTGTTTTTT. Amino acid sequence: CASSLDGTTNEKLFF.

The chain joins TRBV5-3 to TRBJ2-5; TRBD1 or TRBD2 may be the D gene (5 bases each). TRBV5-3 is placed among ORFs of uncertain function. The CDR3 loop spans 16 amino acids. V lost 5 bases and J lost 0, with 17 bases in between. CDR3 residues: CARSNARGYNQETQYF. The CDR3 nucleotides read TGTGCCAGAAGTAACGCCCGGGGCTATAACCAAGAGACCCAGTACTTC.

The CDR3 DNA reads as TGTGCCAGCAGCGTAGAACTAGCGGGCTACAATGAGCAGTTCTTC. Its protein product is CASSVELAGYNEQFF. V and J are TRBV9 and TRBJ2-1; 9 nucleotides agree with TRBD2. Looked up from germline, CDR1 is SGDLS and CDR2 is YYNGEE. The CDR3 spans 15 residues. With V trimmed by 0 bases and J by 3 bases, 1 base remained unmatched.